The sequence of this TCR beta chain was determined in a study of shared clonotypes between healthy human individuals. Positive CCR7 selection of CD45RO-negative cells yielded the naive CD8 cells, and terminally differentiated effector memory CD45RA+ cells were excluded. J lost 3 bases, V lost 2 bases, and 4 bases had no gene match. The CDR3 consists of 15 residues. The germline V gene has CDR1 SNHLY and CDR2 FYNNEI. In the study's own analysis: Junction-only immunoSEQ sequences carried no quality scores, so filtering differed. The repertoire was sequenced with immunoSEQ multiplex PCR; TCRdb's copy has only in-frame clones and lacks some. That table gives V, J and clone size, and the DNA gave D and trimming. The data show about 2 million clones, with about 95% seen just once and 0.9% to 1.4% held by the top ten.

The TCR originated in a young man in good health. The V gene is TRBV2, the J gene TRBJ1-5; 7 nucleotides match TRBD1. Sample: naive CD8+ T cells sorted from blood. This chain's CDR3 is CASSESQGVNQPQHF. The CDR3, as DNA: TGTGCCAGCAGTGAATCCCAGGGGGTCAATCAGCCCCAGCATTTT. Combining the CDR3 with reference TRBV2 and TRBJ1-5 gives the whole variable domain EPEVTQTPSHQVTQMGQEVILRCVPISNHLYFYWYRQILGQKVEFLVSFYNNEISEKSEIFDDQFSVERPDGSNFTLKIRSTKLEDSAMYFCASSESQGVNQPQHFGDGTRLSIL.